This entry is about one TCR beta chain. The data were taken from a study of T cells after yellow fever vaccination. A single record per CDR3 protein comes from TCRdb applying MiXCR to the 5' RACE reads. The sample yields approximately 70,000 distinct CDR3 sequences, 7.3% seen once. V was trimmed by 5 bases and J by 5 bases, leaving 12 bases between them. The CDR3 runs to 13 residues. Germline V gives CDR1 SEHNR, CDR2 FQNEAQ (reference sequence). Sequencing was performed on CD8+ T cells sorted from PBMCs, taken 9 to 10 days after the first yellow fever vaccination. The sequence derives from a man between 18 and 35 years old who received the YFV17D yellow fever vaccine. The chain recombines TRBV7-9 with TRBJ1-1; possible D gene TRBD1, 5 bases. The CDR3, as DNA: TGTGCCAGCAGCCAACGGGACGGTACTGAAGCTTTCTTT. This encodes CASSQRDGTEAFF.